Below are 26 T cell receptor beta chains sequenced from a single sample in a study of blood T cell repertoires in COVID-19. Only in-frame clones appear in the TCRdb table, and some are missing; sequencing was by immunoSEQ multiplex PCR. This table has fewer than 300,000 clones, over 65% appearing once. Sequencing used peripheral blood. The origin of the receptors is a woman aged 70-85 years with active or convalescent COVID-19.

The chain has TRBV18 and TRBJ1-4; no firm D call. The CDR3 covers 16 residues. CDR1 is KGHSH, CDR2 LQKENI, per germline. V was trimmed by 5 bases and J by 4 bases, leaving 17 bases between them. CDR3 sequence (DNA): TGTGCCAGCTCAATTTCCGAGGGAGCCTTTAATGAAAAACTGTTTTTT. It translates to CASSISEGAFNEKLFF.

The CDR3 here is CASSFSFDSNQPQHF. The CDR3 DNA follows: TGTGCCAGCAGTTTCAGTTTTGATAGCAATCAGCCCCAGCATTTT. The rearrangement uses TRBV27 and TRBJ1-5; D not certain. Germline V lookup: CDR1 MNHEY, CDR2 SMNVEV (reference sequence). The CDR3 contains 15 residues. With 3 bases removed from V and 0 bases from J, the gap between germline ends came to 9 bases.

This chain connects TRBV6-2 or TRBV6-3 to TRBJ1-5; weak D call: TRBD1 (5 bases). CDR3 length: 12 residues. V lost 4 bases, J lost 7 bases, and 8 bases lay in between. CDR1 and CDR2 from the germline V gene are MNHEY and SVGEGT. As DNA, the CDR3 is TGTGCCAGCAGTTCTCCAGGGCAGCCCCAGCATTTT. It specifies CASSSPGQPQHF.

V and J are TRBV18 and TRBJ2-3; D is ambiguous. The CDR3 consists of 13 residues. The V gene's germline CDR1 is KGHSH and CDR2 LQKENI. V dropped 4 bases and J dropped 0 bases, with 5 bases sitting between them. CDR3 nucleotides: TGTGCCAGCTCACTCACTAGCACAGATACGCAGTATTTT. Its translation is CASSLTSTDTQYF.

The chain employs TRBV10-3 and TRBJ1-1; 7 bases fit TRBD1. V trimming: 6 bases; J trimming: 4 bases; junction bases outside the gene matches: 8. The CDR3 extends over 14 amino acids. Germline V gives CDR1 ENHRY, CDR2 SYGVKD. The CDR3 region has the DNA TGTGCCATCAGGGCCCTCCAGGGGGTCACTGAAGCTTTCTTT. Translation gives CAIRALQGVTEAFF.

This clone came up a few times. As DNA, the CDR3 is TGTGCCAGCACTTTCCAGGGGAAGGACACTGAAGCTTTCTTT. This translates into CASTFQGKDTEAFF. The chain combines TRBV7-9 with TRBJ1-1; possible D gene TRBD1, 6 bases. The CDR3 runs 14 residues. CDR1 SEHNR and CDR2 FQNEAQ come from the germline V gene (reference sequence). Between the trimmed V and J ends, which lost 7 bases and 3 bases, there was a span of 15 bases.

The CDR3 loop reads CASSQEASGGLIEQFF. The CDR3, as DNA: TGTGCCAGCAGCCAAGAAGCCAGCGGGGGGCTTATTGAGCAGTTCTTC. The V gene is TRBV4-2, the J gene TRBJ2-1; TRBD2 agrees at 9 bases. Germline lookup yields CDR1 LGHNA and CDR2 YNFKEQ. CDR3 size: 16 residues. With 0 bases clipped from V and 9 bases from J, the junction kept 9 bases outside the gene matches.

The rearrangement joins TRBV2 to TRBJ2-1, with 8 bases identical to TRBD2. The CDR3 contains 20 residues. The germline gives CDR1 SNHLY, CDR2 FYNNEI. Trimming cost V 0 bases and J 0 bases; bases outside gene matches: 13. In nucleotides, the CDR3 is TGTGCCAGCAGTGAAGCGCTATCGAGCGGGGGCCTCAGCTCCTACAATGAGCAGTTCTTC. Its protein product is CASSEALSSGGLSSYNEQFF.

The chain combines TRBV12-2 with TRBJ2-7; the table's D call of TRBD1 was not tested on the DNA. TRBV12-2 is labeled a pseudogene. This CDR3 spans 15 amino acids. The CDR3: CASRLRGDRVIEQYF. Written as DNA, the CDR3 is TGTGCAAGTCGCTTAAGAGGGGACAGGGTAATTGAGCAGTACTTC.

The chain joins TRBV5-1 to TRBJ2-3; the match to TRBD1 covers 11 bases. This CDR3 has 15 residues. With V trimmed by 4 bases and J by 6 bases, 7 bases remained unmatched. The germline V gene has CDR1 SGHRS and CDR2 YFSETQ. The CDR3, as DNA: TGCGCCAGCAGCATAACCGGGACAGGGGGGGATACGCAGTATTTT. It is translated as CASSITGTGGDTQYF.

This clone was observed a single time. The J gene is TRBJ1-1, the V gene TRBV19; a possible D gene is TRBD1 (5 bases). V was shortened by 3 bases and J by 0 bases, with 8 bases between the two germline ends. CDR1 and CDR2 from the germline V gene are LNHDA and SQIVND (reference sequence). There are 14 residues in the CDR3. The CDR3 coding sequence is TGTGCCAGTAGTATCGGGGGAATGAACACTGAAGCTTTCTTT. The encoded protein is CASSIGGMNTEAFF.

This chain connects TRBV12-3 or TRBV12-4 to TRBJ2-7, with D tentatively TRBD1 (6 bases). V gave up 6 bases and J gave up 7 bases, with 10 bases separating them. The CDR3 runs to 11 residues. The CDR3 loop is CASRGGEEQYF. The CDR3 DNA sequence: TGTGCCAGCAGAGGGGGTGAGGAGCAGTACTTC.

The gene calls are TRBV6-2 or TRBV6-3 and TRBJ2-2, with 7 nucleotides matching TRBD1. V shed 2 bases and J 6 bases; nucleotides not matched to a gene: 18. Germline V gene sequence: CDR1 MNHEY, CDR2 SVGEGT. This CDR3 has 19 residues. CDR3 loop: CASSYRAVGQGVLPGELFF. Written as DNA, the CDR3 is TGTGCCAGCAGTTACAGGGCCGTGGGGCAGGGGGTCCTTCCCGGGGAGCTGTTTTTT.

The rearrangement joins TRBV19 to TRBJ2-4, with 11 positions matching TRBD1. Germline CDR1 and CDR2: LNHDA and SQIVND (reference sequence). The trim removed 6 bases at V and 4 bases at J, leaving 8 bases unmatched. This CDR3 has 16 amino acids. CDR3 residues: CASRGVGQGGKNIQYF. The DNA for the CDR3 is TGTGCCAGTAGAGGGGTGGGACAGGGGGGAAAAAACATTCAGTACTTC.

The chain employs TRBV28 and TRBJ2-7; D is unresolved. The CDR3 runs 16 residues. Germline lookup yields CDR1 MDHEN and CDR2 SYDVKM. The V end was cut by 5 bases, the J end by 2 bases, with 19 bases between. CDR3 protein: CASSSIILRATYEQYF. As DNA, the CDR3 is TGTGCCAGCAGTAGTATTATACTCCGTGCCACCTACGAGCAGTACTTC. Based on the CDR3 plus reference TRBV28 and TRBJ2-7, the full variable domain is DVKVTQSSRYLVKRTGEKVFLECVQDMDHENMFWYRQDPGLGLRLIYFSYDVKMKEKGDIPEGYSVSREKKERFSLILESASTNQTSMYLCASSSIILRATYEQYFGPGTRLTVT.

This rearrangement joins TRBV19 to TRBJ1-5; D ambiguous. The CDR3 extends over 14 amino acids. V shed 0 bases and J shed 4 bases, with 7 bases lying between them. The V gene's germline CDR1 is LNHDA and CDR2 SQIVND (reference sequence). The CDR3 DNA sequence: TGTGCCAGTAGTATAGACGCGGGAAATCAGCCCCAGCATTTT. Translating it yields CASSIDAGNQPQHF.

This clone has just a few counts. The chain recombines TRBV6-6 with TRBJ1-6; 7 nucleotides match TRBD1. This CDR3 comprises 16 residues. Germline values: CDR1 MNHNY, CDR2 SVGAGI (reference sequence). With 6 bases clipped from V and 7 bases from J, the junction kept 12 bases outside the gene matches. The CDR3 coding sequence is TGTGCCAGCAGATCATCTTCCGGGACAGTAAATTCACCCCTCCACTTT. Residues: CASRSSSGTVNSPLHF.

V usage is TRBV6-5 and J usage is TRBJ1-6; D is unclear. The CDR3 contains 16 residues. Looked up from germline, CDR1 is MNHEY and CDR2 is SVGAGI. V was cut by 0 bases and J by 6 bases, with 12 bases left in between. CDR3 sequence: CASSYSRTGSNSPLHF. The CDR3 DNA reads as TGTGCCAGCAGTTACTCGAGAACCGGGAGTAATTCACCCCTCCACTTT.

CDR3 nucleotides: TGTGCCAGCATCCTACAGGGGAGCAATGAGCAGTTCTTC. Translated: CASILQGSNEQFF. The V call is TRBV12-3 or TRBV12-4, the J call TRBJ2-1; 7 bases match TRBD1. V trimming: 7 bases; J trimming: 6 bases; junction bases outside the gene matches: 6. CDR3 length equals 13 residues.

The chain employs TRBV5-1 and TRBJ2-2; 9 bases align to TRBD2. J gave up 2 bases and V 5 bases, and 1 base lay outside the gene matches. Germline V lookup: CDR1 SGHRS, CDR2 YFSETQ. The CDR3 length is 14 residues. The CDR3 reads CASRGLANTGELFF. DNA for the CDR3: TGCGCCAGCAGGGGACTAGCAAACACCGGGGAGCTGTTTTTT.

V usage is TRBV6-5 and J usage is TRBJ2-3; possible D gene TRBD2, 6 bases. The CDR3 runs 16 residues. In germline, CDR1 is MNHEY, CDR2 SVGAGI. V lost 0 bases and J 3 bases, leaving 13 bases between the germline ends. CDR3 protein: CASSYSPGERTDTQYF. The CDR3 bases are TGTGCCAGCAGTTACTCGCCGGGAGAAAGGACAGATACGCAGTATTTT.

V and J are TRBV5-1 and TRBJ2-5; 10 positions match TRBD2. This CDR3 spans 14 amino acids. With 1 base clipped from V and 5 bases from J, the junction kept 2 bases outside the gene matches. The V gene's germline CDR1 is SGHRS and CDR2 YFSETQ. The CDR3 reads CASSLKRGGETQYF. CDR3 nucleotides: TGCGCCAGCAGCTTGAAGCGGGGGGGCGAGACCCAGTACTTC. The full variable domain, its missing parts supplied by reference TRBV5-1 and TRBJ2-5, is KAGVTQTPRYLIKTRGQQVTLSCSPISGHRSVSWYQQTPGQGLQFLFEYFSETQRNKGNFPGRFSGRQFSNSRSEMNVSTLELGDSALYLCASSLKRGGETQYFGPGTRLLVL.

The J gene is TRBJ2-3, the V gene TRBV18; unclear D gene. This CDR3 comprises 16 residues. The germline CDR1 and CDR2 sequences are KGHSH and LQKENI. V lost 6 bases and J 2 bases, leaving 18 bases between the germline ends. The CDR3 loop reads CASSPGDGGDTDTQYF. The CDR3 DNA follows: TGTGCCAGCTCGCCTGGAGACGGCGGAGACACAGATACGCAGTATTTT.

This clone was detected only once. V gene TRBV30 combines with J gene TRBJ1-6; D gene unclear. The germline gives CDR1 GTSNPN, CDR2 SVGIG (reference sequence). Deletions cut 4 bases from V and 5 bases from J, with 12 bases between. The CDR3 covers 14 residues. Written as DNA, the CDR3 is TGTGCCTGGATGGAGGGTGGGGATAATTCACCCCTCCACTTT. Its protein product is CAWMEGGDNSPLHF.

V gene TRBV28 combines with J gene TRBJ2-7; possibly TRBD1 for D (6 bases). Germline V gene sequence: CDR1 MDHEN, CDR2 SYDVKM. Trimming pared 10 bases from V and 4 bases from J, leaving 11 bases between. The CDR3 sequence is 11 residues long. CDR3 sequence (DNA): TGTGCCACCCGAGGGGGATACGAGCAGTACTTC. This encodes CATRGGYEQYF.

This clone came up a few times. The chain links TRBV30 to TRBJ1-5; D is unresolved. Germline V gene lookup returns CDR1 GTSNPN and CDR2 SVGIG (reference sequence). The CDR3 totals 13 residues. V dropped 2 bases and J dropped 7 bases, with 12 bases sitting between them. Here the CDR3 reads CAWSREGPQPQHF. The CDR3 nucleotides are TGTGCCTGGAGTAGGGAGGGCCCCCAGCCCCAGCATTTT.